The present T cell receptor beta chain was sequenced within a study of T-cell memory formation after mild COVID-19. General study results and limits: Second-wave clones with a day 37 peak had unconfirmed SARS-CoV-2 specificity.

This clonotype was counted ten times or more. Its antigen is not known. TCRdb re-analysed the 5' RACE reads in MiXCR, keeping a single row per CDR3 protein. This sample has just under 350,000 distinct CDR3 sequences, with 10% to 15% found just once. The CDR3 contains 14 residues. V dropped 1 base and J dropped 4 bases, with 10 bases sitting between them. Sequencing used PBMCs or a T cell subset sorted from them (not recorded which). The receptor was isolated from a man aged 18 to 35 who had mild COVID-19 (a few samples of this study predate the infection). Cell type and time point are not known. The rearrangement joins TRBV12-3 or TRBV12-4 to TRBJ1-2; D call uncertain. In nucleotides, the CDR3 is TGTGCCAGCAGTTTAGGTATACGGGTCTATGGCTACACCTTC. Translating gives CASSLGIRVYGYTF.